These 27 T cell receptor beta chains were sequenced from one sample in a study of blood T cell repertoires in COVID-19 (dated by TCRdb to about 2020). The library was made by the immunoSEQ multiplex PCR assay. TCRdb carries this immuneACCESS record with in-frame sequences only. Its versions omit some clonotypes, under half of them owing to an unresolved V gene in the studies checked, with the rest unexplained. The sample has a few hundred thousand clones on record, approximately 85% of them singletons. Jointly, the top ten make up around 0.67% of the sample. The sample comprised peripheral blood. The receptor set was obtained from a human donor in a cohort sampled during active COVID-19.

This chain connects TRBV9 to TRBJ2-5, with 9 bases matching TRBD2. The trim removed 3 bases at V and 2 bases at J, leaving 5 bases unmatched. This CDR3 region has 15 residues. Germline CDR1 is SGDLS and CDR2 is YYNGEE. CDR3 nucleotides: TGTGCCAGCAGCGAGGCGGGGGGGCGGCAAGAGACCCAGTACTTC. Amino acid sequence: CASSEAGGRQETQYF. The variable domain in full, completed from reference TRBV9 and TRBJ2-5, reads DSGVTQTPKHLITATGQRVTLRCSPRSGDLSVYWYQQSLDQGLQFLIQYYNGEERAKGNILERFSAQQFPDLHSELNLSSLELGDSALYFCASSEAGGRQETQYFGPGTRLLVL.

CDR3 nucleotides: TGTGCCAGTTCGAGCGGGAGGGCCATCGATGAGCAGTTCTTC. Protein: CASSSGRAIDEQFF. The chain links TRBV6-5 to TRBJ2-1; the match to TRBD2 covers 10 bases. V shed 9 bases and J 8 bases; nucleotides not matched to a gene: 10. Germline CDR1 reads MNHEY; CDR2 reads SVGAGI. The CDR3 sequence is 14 residues long.

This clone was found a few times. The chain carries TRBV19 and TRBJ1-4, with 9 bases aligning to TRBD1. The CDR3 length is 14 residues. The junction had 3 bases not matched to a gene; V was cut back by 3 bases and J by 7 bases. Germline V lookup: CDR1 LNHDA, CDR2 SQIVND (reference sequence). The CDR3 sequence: CASSMGQGSEKLFF. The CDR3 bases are TGTGCCAGTAGTATGGGACAGGGTAGTGAAAAACTGTTTTTT.

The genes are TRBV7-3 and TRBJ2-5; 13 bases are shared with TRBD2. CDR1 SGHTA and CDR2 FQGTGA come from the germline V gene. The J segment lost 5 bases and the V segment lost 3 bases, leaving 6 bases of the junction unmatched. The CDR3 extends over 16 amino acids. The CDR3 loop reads CASSFGLAGVGETQYF. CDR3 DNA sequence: TGTGCCAGCAGCTTCGGACTAGCGGGAGTAGGGGAGACCCAGTACTTC. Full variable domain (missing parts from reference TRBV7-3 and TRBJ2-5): GAGVSQTPSNKVTEKGKYVELRCDPISGHTALYWYRQSLGQGPEFLIYFQGTGAADDSGLPNDRFFAVRPEGSVSTLKIQRTERGDSAVYLCASSFGLAGVGETQYFGPGTRLLVL.

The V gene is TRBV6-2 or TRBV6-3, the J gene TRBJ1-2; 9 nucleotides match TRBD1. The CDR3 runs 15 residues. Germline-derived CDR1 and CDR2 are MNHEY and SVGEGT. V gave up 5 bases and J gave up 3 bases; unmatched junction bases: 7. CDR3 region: CASSNRGLGDYGYTF. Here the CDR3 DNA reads TGTGCCAGCAGTAACAGGGGGCTGGGAGACTATGGCTACACCTTC.

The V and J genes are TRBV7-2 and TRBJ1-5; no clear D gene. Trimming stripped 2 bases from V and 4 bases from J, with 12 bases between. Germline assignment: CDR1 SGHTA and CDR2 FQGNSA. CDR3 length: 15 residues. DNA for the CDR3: TGTGCCAGCAGCTTATCCGCCCAGAATAATCAGCCCCAGCATTTT. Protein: CASSLSAQNNQPQHF.

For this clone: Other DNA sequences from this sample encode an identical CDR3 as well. CDR3 sequence (DNA): TGTGCCAGTAGTACAAGGACAGGGAACTACGAGCAGTACTTC. This translates into CASSTRTGNYEQYF. The J gene is TRBJ2-7, the V gene TRBV19; 8 nucleotides align to TRBD1. Germline V CDR1 and CDR2: LNHDA, SQIVND (reference sequence). The CDR3 totals 14 residues. Trimming cost V 4 bases and J 3 bases; bases outside gene matches: 5. Together with reference TRBV19 and TRBJ2-7, the CDR3 gives the full variable domain: DGGITQSPKYLFRKEGQNVTLSCEQNLNHDAMYWYRQDPGQGLRLIYYSQIVNDFQKGDIAEGYSVSREKKESFPLTVTSAQKNPTAFYLCASSTRTGNYEQYFGPGTRLTVT.

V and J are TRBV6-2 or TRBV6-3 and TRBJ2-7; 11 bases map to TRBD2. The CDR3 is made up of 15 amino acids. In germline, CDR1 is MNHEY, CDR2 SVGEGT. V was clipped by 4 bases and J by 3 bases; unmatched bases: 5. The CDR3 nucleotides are TGTGCCAGCAGTTCGGGACTAGCGGATATCTACGAGCAGTACTTC. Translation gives CASSSGLADIYEQYF.

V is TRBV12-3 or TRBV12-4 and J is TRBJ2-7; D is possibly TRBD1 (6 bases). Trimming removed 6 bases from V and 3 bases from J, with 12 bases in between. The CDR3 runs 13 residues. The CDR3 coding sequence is TGTGCCAGCAGGGCAGGGGAATTCTACGAGCAGTACTTC. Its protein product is CASRAGEFYEQYF.

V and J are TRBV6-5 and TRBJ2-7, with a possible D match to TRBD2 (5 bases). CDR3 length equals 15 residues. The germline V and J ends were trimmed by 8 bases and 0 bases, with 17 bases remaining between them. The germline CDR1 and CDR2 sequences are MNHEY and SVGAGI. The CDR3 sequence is CASSPRGKLSYEQYF. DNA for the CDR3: TGTGCCAGCTCCCCCAGAGGGAAACTCTCCTACGAGCAGTACTTC.

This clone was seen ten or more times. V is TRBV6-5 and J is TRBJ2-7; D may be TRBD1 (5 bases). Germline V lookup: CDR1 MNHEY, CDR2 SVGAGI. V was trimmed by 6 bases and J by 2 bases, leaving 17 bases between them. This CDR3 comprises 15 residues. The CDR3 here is CASRPPRAGAYEQYF. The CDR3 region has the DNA TGTGCCAGCAGGCCACCCAGGGCAGGTGCCTACGAGCAGTACTTC.

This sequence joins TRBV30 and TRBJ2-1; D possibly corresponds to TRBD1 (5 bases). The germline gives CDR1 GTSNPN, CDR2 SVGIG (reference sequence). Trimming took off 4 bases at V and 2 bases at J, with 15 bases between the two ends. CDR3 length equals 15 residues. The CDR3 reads CAWTQGTGAYNEQFF. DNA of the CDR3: TGTGCCTGGACTCAGGGCACGGGTGCCTACAATGAGCAGTTCTTC.

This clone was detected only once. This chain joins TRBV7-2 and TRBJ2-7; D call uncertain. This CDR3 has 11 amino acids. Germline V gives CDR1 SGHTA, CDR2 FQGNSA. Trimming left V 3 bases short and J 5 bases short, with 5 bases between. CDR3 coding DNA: TGTGCCAGCAGCTTTCTTAACGAGCAGTACTTC. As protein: CASSFLNEQYF.

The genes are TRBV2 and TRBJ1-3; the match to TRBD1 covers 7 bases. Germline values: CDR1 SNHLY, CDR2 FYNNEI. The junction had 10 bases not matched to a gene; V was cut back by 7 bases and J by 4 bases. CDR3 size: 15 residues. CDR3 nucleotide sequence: TGTGCCAGCATAGACGGGACAGTTTACGGAAACACCATATATTTT. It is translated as CASIDGTVYGNTIYF.

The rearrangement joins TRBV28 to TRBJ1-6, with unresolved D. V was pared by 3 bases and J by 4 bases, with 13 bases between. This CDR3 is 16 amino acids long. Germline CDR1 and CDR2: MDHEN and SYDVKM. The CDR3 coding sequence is TGTGCCAGCAGTTTGTTAGGGAGCCAGTATAATTCACCCCTCCACTTT. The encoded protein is CASSLLGSQYNSPLHF.

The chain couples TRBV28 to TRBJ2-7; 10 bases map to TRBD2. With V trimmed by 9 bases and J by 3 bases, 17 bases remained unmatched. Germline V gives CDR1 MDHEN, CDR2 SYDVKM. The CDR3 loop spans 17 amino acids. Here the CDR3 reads CASKKNRGTSVFYEQYF. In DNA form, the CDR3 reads TGTGCCAGTAAAAAAAACCGGGGGACTAGCGTTTTCTACGAGCAGTACTTC.

The CDR3 protein is CASSQGLYEQYF. CDR3 bases: TGTGCCAGCAGCCAAGGTCTCTACGAGCAGTACTTC. The rearrangement uses TRBV14 and TRBJ2-7; D gene ambiguous. V lost 1 base, J lost 3 bases, and 4 bases lay in between. The CDR3 is made up of 12 amino acids. The germline V gene has CDR1 SGHDN and CDR2 FVKESK.

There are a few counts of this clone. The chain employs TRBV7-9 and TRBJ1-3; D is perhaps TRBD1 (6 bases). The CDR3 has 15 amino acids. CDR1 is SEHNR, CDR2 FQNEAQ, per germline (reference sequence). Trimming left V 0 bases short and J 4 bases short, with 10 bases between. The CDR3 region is CASSLAQGTGNTIYF. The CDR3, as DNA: TGTGCCAGCAGCTTAGCACAGGGTACAGGAAACACCATATATTTT.

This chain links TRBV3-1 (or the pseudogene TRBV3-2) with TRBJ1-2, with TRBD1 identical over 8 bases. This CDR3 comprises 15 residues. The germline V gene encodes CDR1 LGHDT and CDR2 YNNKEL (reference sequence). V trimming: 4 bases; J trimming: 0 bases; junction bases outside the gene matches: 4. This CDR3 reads CASSPRTGTNYGYTF. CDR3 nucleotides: TGTGCCAGCAGCCCCCGGACAGGGACTAACTATGGCTACACCTTC.

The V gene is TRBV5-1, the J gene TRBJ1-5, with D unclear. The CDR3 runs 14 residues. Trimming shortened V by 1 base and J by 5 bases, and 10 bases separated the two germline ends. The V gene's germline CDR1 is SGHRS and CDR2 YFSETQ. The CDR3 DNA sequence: TGCGCCAGCAGCTTGAATGGGGAGGATCAGCCCCAGCATTTT. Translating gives CASSLNGEDQPQHF. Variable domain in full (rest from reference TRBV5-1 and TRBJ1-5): KAGVTQTPRYLIKTRGQQVTLSCSPISGHRSVSWYQQTPGQGLQFLFEYFSETQRNKGNFPGRFSGRQFSNSRSEMNVSTLELGDSALYLCASSLNGEDQPQHFGDGTRLSIL.

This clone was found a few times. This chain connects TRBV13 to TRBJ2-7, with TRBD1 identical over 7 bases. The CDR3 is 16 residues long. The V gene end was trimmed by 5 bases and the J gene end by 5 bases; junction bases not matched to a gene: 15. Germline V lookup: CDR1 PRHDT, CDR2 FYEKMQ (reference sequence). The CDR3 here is CASSPITRDSIHEQYF. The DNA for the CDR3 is TGTGCCAGCAGCCCCATAACTCGGGACAGCATTCACGAGCAGTACTTC.

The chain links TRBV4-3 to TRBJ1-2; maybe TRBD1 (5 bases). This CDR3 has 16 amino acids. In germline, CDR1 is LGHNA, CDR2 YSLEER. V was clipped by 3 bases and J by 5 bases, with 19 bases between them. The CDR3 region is CASSQLQALEGYGYTF. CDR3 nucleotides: TGCGCCAGCAGCCAGCTACAGGCCCTGGAGGGATATGGCTACACCTTC.

Written as DNA, the CDR3 is TGTGCCAGCAGCCCCGGCCTTGCGTCTAGCGGGGGGGGAGAGACCCAGTACTTC. Its translation: CASSPGLASSGGGETQYF. V is TRBV5-8 and J is TRBJ2-5; 12 nucleotides match TRBD2. V dropped 4 bases and J dropped 4; count of bases not matched to a gene: 14. This CDR3 contains 18 residues. Germline V CDR1 and CDR2: SGHTS, YDEGEE.

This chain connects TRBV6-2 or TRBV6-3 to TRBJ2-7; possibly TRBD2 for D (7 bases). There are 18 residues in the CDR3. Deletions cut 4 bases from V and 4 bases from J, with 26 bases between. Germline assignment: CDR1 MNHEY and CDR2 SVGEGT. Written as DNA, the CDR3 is TGTGCCAGCAGTTGGGGTCGCGGGGGCTTGGTTGGATCTTACGAGCAGTACTTC. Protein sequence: CASSWGRGGLVGSYEQYF.

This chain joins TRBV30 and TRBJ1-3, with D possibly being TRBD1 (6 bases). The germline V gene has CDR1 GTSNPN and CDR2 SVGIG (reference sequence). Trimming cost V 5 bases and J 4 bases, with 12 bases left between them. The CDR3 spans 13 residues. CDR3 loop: CAWPHQGGNTIYF. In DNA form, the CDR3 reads TGTGCCTGGCCTCATCAGGGGGGAAACACCATATATTTT. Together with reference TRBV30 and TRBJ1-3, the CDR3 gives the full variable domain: SQTIHQWPATLVQPVGSPLSLECTVEGTSNPNLYWYRQAAGRGLQLLFYSVGIGQISSEVPQNLSASRPQDRQFILSSKKLLLSDSGFYLCAWPHQGGNTIYFGEGSWLTVV.

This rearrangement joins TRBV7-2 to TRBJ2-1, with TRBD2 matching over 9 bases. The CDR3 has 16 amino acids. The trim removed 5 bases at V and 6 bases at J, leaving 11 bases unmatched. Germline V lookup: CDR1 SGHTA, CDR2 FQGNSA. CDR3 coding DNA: TGTGCCAGCAGCCGGCAAGGGTTAGCGGGAGTCAATGAGCAGTTCTTC. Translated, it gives CASSRQGLAGVNEQFF.

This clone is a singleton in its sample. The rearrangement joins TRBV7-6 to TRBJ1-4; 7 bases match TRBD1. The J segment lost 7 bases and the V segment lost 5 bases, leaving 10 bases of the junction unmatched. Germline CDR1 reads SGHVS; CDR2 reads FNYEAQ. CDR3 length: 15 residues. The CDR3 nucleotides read TGTGCCAGCAGCAGTTCAACAGGGGTCCGTGAAAAACTGTTTTTT. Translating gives CASSSSTGVREKLFF.